A single sample gave rise to the 32 T cell receptor beta chains below, sequenced in a study of cytomegalovirus exposure and HLA in healthy donors. The PCR ran on 60 Vbeta and 13 Jbeta primers. The data were produced by immunoSEQ multiplex PCR, yet TCRdb's version contains in-frame clones alone and is incomplete. The table records 210,000 or so clones, 70% to 80% of them present only once. The sample taken for sequencing was PBMCs. These receptors were obtained from a woman aged 60-75 years in good health and CMV-seropositive.

This clone was seen only a few times. The CDR3 coding sequence is TGTGCCAGTAGTTCGGGACTAGCGGGGGGCCGGGGGAACACCGGGGAGCTGTTTTTT. As protein: CASSSGLAGGRGNTGELFF. The rearrangement uses TRBV19 and TRBJ2-2; TRBD2 matches 15 bases. This CDR3 comprises 19 residues. Germline CDR1 is LNHDA and CDR2 is SQIVND (reference sequence). With 5 bases clipped from V and 1 base from J, the junction kept 8 bases outside the gene matches.

The chain recombines TRBV5-4 with TRBJ1-1, with a weak D call TRBD1 (5 bases). Germline V gene data show CDR1 as SGHNT and CDR2 as YYREEE (reference sequence). This CDR3 region has 14 residues. Trimming cost V 3 bases and J 4 bases, with 13 bases left between them. CDR3 residues: CASSSAGDGTEAFF. CDR3 sequence (DNA): TGTGCCAGCAGCTCCGCGGGGGATGGCACTGAAGCTTTCTTT.

The chain recombines TRBV2 with TRBJ2-3; the D is unclear. Germline V lookup: CDR1 SNHLY, CDR2 FYNNEI. The V end lost 7 bases, the J end lost 2 bases, and 10 bases lay between the germline ends. The CDR3 consists of 13 residues. The CDR3 spells CASMEQITDTQYF. CDR3 coding DNA: TGTGCCAGCATGGAACAGATCACAGATACGCAGTATTTT.

This chain joins TRBV9 and TRBJ2-5, with D possibly matching TRBD2 (6 bases). From germline, CDR1 is SGDLS and CDR2 YYNGEE. The CDR3 extends over 14 amino acids. V gave up 6 bases and J gave up 4 bases, with 16 bases separating them. This CDR3 is CASNRGSQSETQYF. CDR3 in DNA: TGTGCCAGCAACCGGGGGAGTCAGTCAGAGACCCAGTACTTC.

The chain joins TRBV18 to TRBJ2-1; no reliable D call. The CDR3 spans 12 residues. V lost 2 bases and J 5 bases, leaving 4 bases between the germline ends. CDR1 is KGHSH, CDR2 LQKENI, per germline. CDR3 in DNA: TGTGCCAGCTCACCATCGGACAATGAGCAGTTCTTC. Its translation is CASSPSDNEQFF.

The chain carries TRBV6-5 and TRBJ2-7; TRBD2 matches 10 bases. Germline V gives CDR1 MNHEY, CDR2 SVGAGI. V lost 5 bases and J lost 2; bases outside the gene matches: 3. This CDR3 is built from 14 residues. The CDR3 nucleotides read TGTGCCAGCAGTGGACTAGCGGACGCCTACGAGCAGTACTTC. Encoded protein: CASSGLADAYEQYF.

The chain recombines TRBV5-1 with TRBJ2-1; D may be TRBD2 (8 bases). CDR3 length equals 16 residues. V was trimmed by 4 bases and J by 4 bases, leaving 18 bases between them. From germline, CDR1 is SGHRS and CDR2 YFSETQ. CDR3 sequence: CASSTLAGTVYNEQFF. CDR3 nucleotides: TGCGCCAGCAGCACATTAGCGGGGACAGTTTACAATGAGCAGTTCTTC. Full variable domain (missing parts from reference TRBV5-1 and TRBJ2-1): KAGVTQTPRYLIKTRGQQVTLSCSPISGHRSVSWYQQTPGQGLQFLFEYFSETQRNKGNFPGRFSGRQFSNSRSEMNVSTLELGDSALYLCASSTLAGTVYNEQFFGPGTRLTVL.

The chain employs TRBV5-1 and TRBJ1-2; unclear D gene. The germline gives CDR1 SGHRS, CDR2 YFSETQ. The V end lost 4 bases, the J end lost 2 bases, and 6 bases lay between the germline ends. The CDR3 has 12 residues. The CDR3 spells CASSAQNYGYTF. DNA for the CDR3: TGCGCCAGCAGCGCGCAAAACTATGGCTACACCTTC.

CDR3 sequence (DNA): TGTGCCACATACCAACGACAGTTTGCAGAGACCCAGTACTTC. This encodes CATYQRQFAETQYF. This chain connects TRBV2 to TRBJ2-5, with D maybe TRBD1 (5 bases). V shed 10 bases and J shed 4 bases, with 19 bases lying between them. Per germline, CDR1 SNHLY and CDR2 FYNNEI. The CDR3 spans 14 residues.

This clone was seen a single time. The chain couples TRBV9 to TRBJ2-7; 8 bases are shared with TRBD2. From germline, CDR1 is SGDLS and CDR2 YYNGEE. The CDR3 is 15 residues long. V trimming: 0 bases; J trimming: 4 bases; junction bases outside the gene matches: 6. The CDR3 DNA sequence: TGTGCCAGCAGCGTAGACCCGGGAGGGCCTTACGAGCAGTACTTC. It codes for CASSVDPGGPYEQYF. Looking up the rest from reference TRBV9 and TRBJ2-7 gives the full variable domain: DSGVTQTPKHLITATGQRVTLRCSPRSGDLSVYWYQQSLDQGLQFLIQYYNGEERAKGNILERFSAQQFPDLHSELNLSSLELGDSALYFCASSVDPGGPYEQYFGPGTRLTVT.

The rearrangement joins TRBV11-2 to TRBJ2-1; D ambiguous. The CDR3 length is 12 residues. CDR1 and CDR2 (germline): SGHAT, FQNNGV. V was shortened by 6 bases and J by 6 bases, with 9 bases between the two germline ends. The CDR3 reads CASRKSGNEQFF. Written as DNA, the CDR3 is TGTGCCAGCAGAAAGTCCGGCAATGAGCAGTTCTTC.

The chain couples TRBV6-6 to TRBJ2-1; D not resolved. The CDR3 totals 14 residues. Trimming removed 1 base from V and 1 base from J, with 5 bases in between. Germline V gene data show CDR1 as MNHNY and CDR2 as SVGAGI (reference sequence). Here the CDR3 DNA reads TGTGCCAGCAGTTACTTACAGTCCTACAATGAGCAGTTCTTC. Its protein is CASSYLQSYNEQFF.

This chain joins TRBV7-2 and TRBJ2-7; no clear D. Per the germline V gene, CDR1 is SGHTA and CDR2 is FQGNSA. V was trimmed by 4 bases and J by 0 bases, leaving 4 bases between them. The length of the CDR3 is 12 residues. DNA of the CDR3: TGTGCCAGCAGCTGGAGCTCCTACGAGCAGTACTTC. Residues: CASSWSSYEQYF.

The rearrangement links TRBV11-1 to TRBJ1-1, with TRBD1 as a possible D gene (5 bases). Germline CDR1 SGHAT, CDR2 FQDESV (reference sequence). Trimming stripped 0 bases from V and 8 bases from J, with 16 bases between. The CDR3 is made up of 15 amino acids. This CDR3 reads CASSLASRRGPEAFF. CDR3 bases: TGTGCCAGCAGCTTAGCATCGAGGAGGGGTCCCGAAGCTTTCTTT.

V is TRBV10-2 and J is TRBJ2-5; D is perhaps TRBD1 (6 bases). V was trimmed by 3 bases and J by 2 bases, leaving 7 bases between them. Germline CDR1 and CDR2: WSHSY and SAAADI. The CDR3 runs 13 residues. The CDR3 is CASSEGQQETQYF. In DNA form, the CDR3 reads TGCGCCAGCAGTGAAGGACAGCAAGAGACCCAGTACTTC.

The chain has TRBV5-1 and TRBJ1-6; D gene unclear. Trimming left V 4 bases short and J 16 bases short, with 15 bases between. Germline V gene data show CDR1 as SGHRS and CDR2 as YFSETQ. The CDR3 length is 12 residues. Here the CDR3 reads CASSRSGEALHF. CDR3 nucleotide sequence: TGCGCCAGCAGCCGTAGTGGAGAAGCTCTCCACTTT. Drawing the rest from reference TRBV5-1 and TRBJ1-6, the complete variable domain is KAGVTQTPRYLIKTRGQQVTLSCSPISGHRSVSWYQQTPGQGLQFLFEYFSETQRNKGNFPGRFSGRQFSNSRSEMNVSTLELGDSALYLCASSRSGEALHFGNGTRLTVT.

The rearrangement uses TRBV4-1 and TRBJ2-3; D is undetermined. V dropped 1 base and J dropped 5 bases, with 7 bases sitting between them. Germline V gives CDR1 MGHRA, CDR2 YSYEKL. The CDR3 runs 13 residues. The CDR3 region is CASSQAPGDTQYF. In DNA form, the CDR3 reads TGCGCCAGCAGCCAAGCACCGGGAGATACGCAGTATTTT.

The rearrangement uses TRBV18 and TRBJ1-1; D is undetermined. The CDR3 sequence is 13 residues long. Trimming took off 3 bases at V and 0 bases at J, with 5 bases between the two ends. CDR1 and CDR2 (germline): KGHSH, LQKENI. CDR3 DNA: TGTGCCAGCTCACCGGGCCTGAACACTGAAGCTTTCTTT. Translation gives CASSPGLNTEAFF. The complete variable domain, with remaining parts taken from reference TRBV18 and TRBJ1-1, reads NAGVMQNPRHLVRRRGQEARLRCSPMKGHSHVYWYRQLPEEGLKFMVYLQKENIIDESGMPKERFSAEFPKEGPSILRIQQVVRGDSAAYFCASSPGLNTEAFFGQGTRLTVV.

The chain is built from TRBV28 and TRBJ1-2; TRBD1 aligns across 8 bases. The ends lost 2 bases at V and 8 bases at J; junction bases unmatched: 7. From germline, CDR1 is MDHEN and CDR2 SYDVKM. The CDR3 is 14 amino acids. The CDR3 region is CASSLGDRLGGYTF. CDR3 bases: TGTGCCAGCAGTTTAGGGGACAGGCTTGGGGGCTACACCTTC.

This clone appeared once. The chain is built from TRBV19 and TRBJ1-4; TRBD1 aligns across 7 bases. Germline values: CDR1 LNHDA, CDR2 SQIVND (reference sequence). J was trimmed by 5 bases and V by 6 bases; bases with no gene match: 6. There are 14 residues in the CDR3. The DNA of the CDR3 is TGTGCCAGTAGCCAACAGGGGTTGAATGAAAAACTGTTTTTT. Its protein is CASSQQGLNEKLFF. Supplemented by reference TRBV19 and TRBJ1-4, the full variable domain reads DGGITQSPKYLFRKEGQNVTLSCEQNLNHDAMYWYRQDPGQGLRLIYYSQIVNDFQKGDIAEGYSVSREKKESFPLTVTSAQKNPTAFYLCASSQQGLNEKLFFGSGTQLSVL.

V usage is TRBV5-1 and J usage is TRBJ1-1; possible D gene TRBD1, 5 bases. There are 17 residues in the CDR3. The germline V gene encodes CDR1 SGHRS and CDR2 YFSETQ. V was trimmed by 1 base and J by 0 bases, leaving 16 bases between them. The CDR3: CASSLWAGMPMNTEAFF. The CDR3 DNA sequence: TGCGCCAGCAGCTTGTGGGCAGGGATGCCGATGAACACTGAAGCTTTCTTT.

The chain has TRBV6-1 and TRBJ2-7; TRBD2 agrees at 8 bases. Losses at the gene ends were 1 base for V and 3 bases for J; bases not matched to a gene: 5. CDR1 and CDR2 (germline): MNHNS, SASEGT. The CDR3 extends over 15 amino acids. The CDR3 loop is CASSEGGRSIYEQYF. DNA of the CDR3: TGTGCCAGCAGTGAAGGCGGGAGGTCAATCTACGAGCAGTACTTC.

The gene calls are TRBV7-8 and TRBJ1-3; D call uncertain. The CDR3 sequence is 17 residues long. The germline V gene encodes CDR1 SGHVS and CDR2 FQNEAQ. V was pared by 1 base and J by 2 bases, with 15 bases between. CDR3 sequence reads: CASSLVLSLGAGNTIYF. DNA for the CDR3: TGTGCCAGCAGCTTAGTGTTAAGCCTTGGAGCTGGAAACACCATATATTTT.

This clone appeared a few times. This chain connects TRBV6-5 to TRBJ1-4, with a weak D call TRBD1 (5 bases). Per the germline V gene, CDR1 is MNHEY and CDR2 is SVGAGI. V was shortened by 5 bases and J by 4 bases, with 11 bases between the two germline ends. The CDR3 length is 14 residues. The CDR3 sequence is CASSPGSFNEKLFF. Written as DNA, the CDR3 is TGTGCCAGCAGTCCAGGGTCCTTTAATGAAAAACTGTTTTTT.

This sequence joins TRBV6-6 and TRBJ1-2, with 9 bases fitting TRBD1. The germline V gene has CDR1 MNHNY and CDR2 SVGAGI (reference sequence). The CDR3 contains 16 residues. Trimming at V came to 7 bases and at J to 4 bases, leaving 13 bases not matched to a gene. The chain's CDR3 is CASTGTGNRGIYGYTF. The DNA of the CDR3 is TGTGCCAGCACCGGGACAGGGAATAGAGGTATCTATGGCTACACCTTC.

The chain couples TRBV2 to TRBJ1-5; D gene unclear. V was trimmed by 7 bases and J by 1 base, leaving 11 bases between them. This CDR3 is 14 amino acids long. Germline CDR1 reads SNHLY; CDR2 reads FYNNEI. The CDR3 nucleotides read TGTGCCAGCAACCGAGGGTTGAGCAATCAGCCCCAGCATTTT. Residues: CASNRGLSNQPQHF.

The chain links TRBV2 to TRBJ2-2, with unresolved D. Trimming removed 3 bases from V and 2 bases from J, with 10 bases in between. CDR3 length equals 15 residues. Per the germline V gene, CDR1 is SNHLY and CDR2 is FYNNEI. The CDR3 region has the DNA TGTGCCAGCAGTGAGGTACTAAAAAACACCGGGGAGCTGTTTTTT. Residues: CASSEVLKNTGELFF.

This chain connects TRBV5-4 to TRBJ2-6, with D perhaps matching TRBD1 (6 bases). V gave up 4 bases and J gave up 0 bases, with 11 bases separating them. CDR1 and CDR2 (germline): SGHNT, YYREEE (reference sequence). This CDR3 has 16 amino acids. CDR3 protein: CASSTGSGSGANVLTF. The CDR3 coding sequence is TGTGCCAGCAGCACAGGGTCGGGCTCTGGGGCCAACGTCCTGACTTTC.

J is TRBJ2-6 and V is TRBV5-1; unclear D gene. The CDR3 has 15 residues. V was clipped by 1 base and J by 0 bases, with 5 bases between them. Germline V gives CDR1 SGHRS, CDR2 YFSETQ. Here the CDR3 DNA reads TGCGCCAGCAGCTTGCTTTTCTCTGGGGCCAACGTCCTGACTTTC. Translation gives CASSLLFSGANVLTF.

This clone was seen just once. Other DNA variants within this sample encode the same CDR3. V and J are TRBV7-9 and TRBJ2-7; 7 bases are a match to TRBD1. Germline CDR1 and CDR2: SEHNR and FQNEAQ (reference sequence). The CDR3 runs to 14 residues. J lost 0 bases, V lost 5 bases, and 4 bases had no gene match. DNA of the CDR3: TGTGCCAGCAGCCCGGACAGGTTCTCCTACGAGCAGTACTTC. Residues: CASSPDRFSYEQYF. Full variable domain (missing parts from reference TRBV7-9 and TRBJ2-7): DTGVSQNPRHKITKRGQNVTFRCDPISEHNRLYWYRQTLGQGPEFLTYFQNEAQLEKSRLLSDRFSAERPKGSFSTLEIQRTEQGDSAMYLCASSPDRFSYEQYFGPGTRLTVT.

The rearrangement uses TRBV4-2 and TRBJ2-3; 8 bases align to TRBD1. CDR1 and CDR2 (germline): LGHNA, YNFKEQ. CDR3 length: 16 residues. J gave up 3 bases and V 3 bases, and 8 bases lay outside the gene matches. CDR3 DNA: TGTGCCAGCAGCCAGCTCGGGCAGGGGGCAACAGATACGCAGTATTTT. This gives the protein CASSQLGQGATDTQYF.

The chain links TRBV28 to TRBJ1-5; D gene unclear. CDR1 is MDHEN, CDR2 SYDVKM, per germline. The CDR3 extends over 14 amino acids. V lost 8 bases, J lost 3 bases, and 14 bases lay in between. CDR3 DNA sequence: TGTGCCAGCGGAGTATGGCAAAACAATCAGCCCCAGCATTTT. It encodes CASGVWQNNQPQHF.